These 5 T cell receptor beta chains came from one sample sequenced in a study of control samples from healthy donors and cancer patients. Only in-frame clones appear in the TCRdb table, and some are missing; sequencing was by immunoSEQ multiplex PCR. Counted here are about 69,000 clones, about 80% occurring once; the ten biggest clones make up 2.5% to 3.5%. Sequenced input: PBMCs. These receptors all come from a woman between 45 and 60 years old with lung cancer.

This chain connects TRBV5-4 to TRBJ1-1; no firm D call. V gave up 2 bases and J gave up 1 base, with 12 bases separating them. In germline, CDR1 is SGHNT, CDR2 YYREEE (reference sequence). CDR3 length: 15 residues. The CDR3 DNA reads as TGTGCCAGCAGCTTTCTAAGTGGAGAGAACACTGAAGCTTTCTTT. It yields the protein CASSFLSGENTEAFF.

The rearrangement joins TRBV4-3 to TRBJ1-3; D may be TRBD1 (6 bases). Germline assignment: CDR1 LGHNA and CDR2 YSLEER. V lost 6 bases and J lost 2, with 11 bases in between. This CDR3 has 14 amino acids. The CDR3 spells CASSMAGAGNTIYF. DNA for the CDR3: TGCGCCAGCAGTATGGCAGGGGCTGGAAACACCATATATTTT.

The V call is TRBV19, the J call TRBJ2-3; 7 bases are a match to TRBD1. Germline V gene data show CDR1 as LNHDA and CDR2 as SQIVND (reference sequence). The ends lost 4 bases at V and 8 bases at J; junction bases unmatched: 6. The CDR3 totals 13 residues. The CDR3 spells CASSTSQGITQYF. The CDR3 DNA follows: TGTGCCAGTAGTACCTCACAGGGGATTACGCAGTATTTT.

V usage is TRBV27 and J usage is TRBJ2-2; D uncertain. Trimming left V 6 bases short and J 0 bases short, with 8 bases between. CDR3 length: 14 residues. Germline V gene data show CDR1 as MNHEY and CDR2 as SMNVEV (reference sequence). The CDR3 DNA reads TGTGCCAGCAGACGAAACGCGAACACCGGGGAGCTGTTTTTT. This sequence encodes CASRRNANTGELFF.

The chain has TRBV6-2 or TRBV6-3 and TRBJ2-7; D uncertain. The CDR3 is made up of 12 amino acids. Trimming took off 1 base at V and 7 bases at J, with 8 bases between the two ends. Germline V gives CDR1 MNHEY, CDR2 SVGEGT. CDR3 DNA: TGTGCCAGCAGTTACTACCACGATGAGCAGTACTTC. As protein: CASSYYHDEQYF.